A single sample is the source of the 23 T cell receptor beta chains below, sequenced in a study of blood T cell repertoires in COVID-19. Using immunoSEQ multiplex PCR, the repertoire was profiled, and TCRdb retains in-frame clones only, with some absent. The data contain 300,000 to 350,000 clones, about 90% of them seen just once; the ten biggest clones take up more than 1%. The specimen was PBMCs or T cells enriched from blood (not recorded which). These receptors all stem from a woman in her 30s who had recovered from COVID-19.

The chain combines TRBV30 with TRBJ1-1; 11 bases are shared with TRBD1. The CDR3 totals 15 residues. Germline-derived CDR1 and CDR2 are GTSNPN and SVGIG (reference sequence). V lost 5 bases, J lost 3 bases, and 8 bases stayed unmatched. The CDR3 coding sequence is TGTGCCTGGCCGCCCGTGGACAGGGGGCACACTGAAGCTTTCTTT. It translates to CAWPPVDRGHTEAFF.

V usage is TRBV10-3 and J usage is TRBJ2-1; unclear D gene. The CDR3 spans 16 residues. The V gene lost 3 bases and the J gene lost 5 bases, with 17 bases spanning the gap. The germline V gene encodes CDR1 ENHRY and CDR2 SYGVKD. The DNA of the CDR3 is TGTGCCATCAGTGAATCGCATACCGACACTCACAATGAGCAGTTCTTC. This encodes CAISESHTDTHNEQFF.

In the case of this clone: This same CDR3 is encoded by further DNA sequences in the sample. The chain carries TRBV9 and TRBJ1-1; 9 bases agree with TRBD1. Germline V CDR1 and CDR2: SGDLS, YYNGEE. The CDR3 has 13 amino acids. V shed 5 bases, J shed 4 bases, and the junction held 3 bases outside the gene matches. The CDR3: CASSATGGTEAFF. In nucleotides, the CDR3 is TGTGCCAGCAGTGCGACAGGGGGCACTGAAGCTTTCTTT.

The chain employs TRBV7-6 and TRBJ2-3; the match to TRBD1 covers 11 bases. Trimming removed 5 bases from V and 2 bases from J; junction bases left unmatched: 9. The germline V gene encodes CDR1 SGHVS and CDR2 FNYEAQ. The length of the CDR3 is 17 residues. The CDR3 nucleotides read TGTGCCAGCAGCCGTCACCGGGACAGGGGGTTCACAGATACGCAGTATTTT. As protein: CASSRHRDRGFTDTQYF.

V is TRBV24-1 and J is TRBJ1-1, with D possibly TRBD1 on 6 matching bases. This CDR3 region has 15 residues. The V end was cut by 4 bases, the J end by 4 bases, with 15 bases between. CDR1 is KGHDR and CDR2 is SFDVKD in the germline V gene. The CDR3 loop is CATSDLEGGRTEAFF. In nucleotides, the CDR3 is TGTGCCACCAGTGACCTGGAGGGGGGGCGCACTGAAGCTTTCTTT.

The chain couples TRBV20-1 to TRBJ1-6, with D unresolved. Per germline, CDR1 DFQATT and CDR2 SNEGSKA (reference sequence). V lost 4 bases and J lost 14, with 12 bases in between. This CDR3 contains 11 residues. Here the CDR3 DNA reads TGCAGTGCTATGATTCGGGAAGCCCTCCACTTT. Encoded protein: CSAMIREALHF.

The chain is built from TRBV5-1 and TRBJ2-3; D gene uncertain. The CDR3 is made up of 15 amino acids. The ends were cut back, 0 bases at V and 5 bases at J, with 13 bases in the middle. Looked up from germline, CDR1 is SGHRS and CDR2 is YFSETQ. For the CDR3, the DNA is TGCGCCAGCAGCTTGGCCGGGTCGTTCCAAGATACGCAGTATTTT. This encodes CASSLAGSFQDTQYF.

This clone was detected only once. The chain recombines TRBV6-2 or TRBV6-3 with TRBJ1-6, with 8 positions matching TRBD1. The germline CDR1 and CDR2 sequences are MNHEY and SVGEGT. CDR3 length: 14 residues. The trim removed 2 bases at V and 9 bases at J, leaving 3 bases unmatched. CDR3: CASSYGQGGSPLHF. The CDR3 bases are TGTGCCAGCAGTTACGGACAGGGTGGTTCACCCCTCCACTTT.

The DNA of the CDR3 is TGTGCCAGCAGCTTGGCCGGGGTGGGGGGGAATTCACCCCTCCACTTT. Its protein product is CASSLAGVGGNSPLHF. The chain recombines TRBV5-5 with TRBJ1-6; TRBD1 might be the D (5 bases). Germline V gene data show CDR1 as SGHKS and CDR2 as YYEKEE (reference sequence). The V and J ends lost 0 bases and 7 bases respectively, with 14 bases between them. The CDR3 covers 16 residues.

The chain joins TRBV19 to TRBJ2-7; 7 bases align to TRBD1. CDR1 LNHDA and CDR2 SQIVND come from the germline V gene (reference sequence). CDR3 length equals 14 residues. J was trimmed by 5 bases and V by 3 bases; bases with no gene match: 7. As DNA, the CDR3 is TGTGCCAGTAGTATGAGAGGGGGCGCGGACGAGCAGTACTTC. It codes for CASSMRGGADEQYF.

CDR3 protein: CASSPQSGGADEQFF. The CDR3 DNA follows: TGTGCCAGCTCACCTCAGAGCGGGGGGGCCGATGAGCAGTTCTTC. This chain uses TRBV18 with TRBJ2-1, with 10 bases aligning to TRBD2. Germline trimming cut 3 bases from V and 8 bases from J; bases unmatched to any gene: 7. This CDR3 contains 15 residues. Germline V gene data show CDR1 as KGHSH and CDR2 as LQKENI.

The V call is TRBV7-6, the J call TRBJ1-4; 7 positions match TRBD1. CDR1 SGHVS and CDR2 FNYEAQ come from the germline V gene. This CDR3 comprises 14 residues. Trimming took 7 bases from V and 11 from J; bases not matched to a gene: 13. The CDR3 reads CASTPSGQVGKLFF. CDR3 sequence (DNA): TGTGCCAGCACTCCGAGCGGACAGGTCGGGAAACTGTTTTTT.

This clone showed up just a few times. V gene TRBV4-2 combines with J gene TRBJ1-5; D is possibly TRBD1 (6 bases). V was pared by 0 bases and J by 2 bases, with 14 bases between. The CDR3 has 17 residues. Per the germline V gene, CDR1 is LGHNA and CDR2 is YNFKEQ. The CDR3: CASSQDEAGAGNQPQHF. CDR3 nucleotide sequence: TGTGCCAGCAGCCAAGACGAGGCGGGGGCAGGCAATCAGCCCCAGCATTTT.

This chain joins TRBV19 and TRBJ2-2; tentative D call: TRBD1 (5 bases). CDR1 LNHDA and CDR2 SQIVND come from the germline V gene (reference sequence). CDR3 length: 14 residues. The V gene lost 5 bases and the J gene lost 1 base, with 8 bases spanning the gap. CDR3 in DNA: TGTGCCAGTAGTGCAGGGATGAACACCGGGGAGCTGTTTTTT. Translated, it gives CASSAGMNTGELFF.

This clone was counted once. This sequence joins TRBV19 and TRBJ1-5; 8 bases align to TRBD1. The J segment lost 9 bases and the V segment lost 2 bases, leaving 9 bases of the junction unmatched. The germline CDR1 and CDR2 sequences are LNHDA and SQIVND (reference sequence). The CDR3 totals 15 residues. The CDR3: CASSIPGQGGSPQHF. CDR3 DNA: TGTGCCAGTAGTATACCAGGACAGGGAGGTTCGCCCCAGCATTTT.

The gene calls are TRBV5-6 and TRBJ1-4, with 8 bases lining up with TRBD1. Germline CDR1 reads SGHDT; CDR2 reads YYEEEE. This CDR3 is built from 15 residues. V dropped 4 bases and J dropped 8; count of bases not matched to a gene: 10. The CDR3, as DNA: TGTGCCAGCAGCAAAACACAGGGGGGCAGCGAAAAACTGTTTTTT. Residues: CASSKTQGGSEKLFF.

This clone came up once. The chain carries TRBV11-2 and TRBJ1-2; D is unclear. CDR1 is SGHAT and CDR2 is FQNNGV in the germline V gene. The V end lost 5 bases, the J end lost 0 bases, and 13 bases lay between the germline ends. This CDR3 is 15 amino acids long. The CDR3 DNA follows: TGTGCCAGCAGCCTTATACAGAGAGCTAACTATGGCTACACCTTC. The encoded protein is CASSLIQRANYGYTF.

The V and J genes are TRBV3-1 (or the pseudogene TRBV3-2) and TRBJ2-1; 8 nucleotides agree with TRBD2. J gave up 5 bases and V 4 bases, and 10 bases lay outside the gene matches. Germline V gene sequence: CDR1 LGHDT, CDR2 YNNKEL (reference sequence). The length of the CDR3 is 16 residues. CDR3 protein: CASSPLWRGENNEQFF. DNA of the CDR3: TGTGCCAGCAGCCCCTTGTGGCGGGGGGAGAACAATGAGCAGTTCTTC.

This clone has a single count. The V and J genes are TRBV9 and TRBJ2-1; possibly TRBD2 for D (6 bases). The V end was cut by 2 bases, the J end by 2 bases, with 8 bases between. CDR1 is SGDLS and CDR2 is YYNGEE in the germline V gene. The CDR3 consists of 14 residues. The DNA for the CDR3 is TGTGCCAGCAGCGTGGCGGGAACCTACAATGAGCAGTTCTTC. It translates to CASSVAGTYNEQFF.

The chain couples TRBV19 to TRBJ1-4, with TRBD1 identical over 7 bases. CDR1 is LNHDA and CDR2 is SQIVND in the germline V gene (reference sequence). This CDR3 is built from 19 residues. The ends lost 6 bases at V and 5 bases at J; junction bases unmatched: 21. This chain's CDR3 is CASSHDETGKRGANEKLFF. The CDR3 coding sequence is TGTGCCAGTAGCCACGACGAGACAGGGAAGAGAGGGGCAAATGAAAAACTGTTTTTT.

This chain connects TRBV15 to TRBJ1-1; 9 bases are shared with TRBD1. Unmatched junction bases numbered 6, after V lost 3 bases and J lost 7 bases. Germline V gives CDR1 LNHNV, CDR2 YYDKDF (reference sequence). The CDR3 runs to 14 residues. In nucleotides, the CDR3 is TGTGCCACCAGCAGGAGACAGGGGGAGAGTGAAGCTTTCTTT. Translation gives CATSRRQGESEAFF.

This clone came up once. The chain employs TRBV27 and TRBJ1-1, with 12 bases fitting TRBD1. Germline CDR1 MNHEY, CDR2 SMNVEV (reference sequence). This CDR3 has 15 residues. The ends lost 5 bases at V and 4 bases at J; junction bases unmatched: 5. CDR3 nucleotides: TGTGCCAGCAGTCGGGGACAGGGGGCTTTCACTGAAGCTTTCTTT. It specifies CASSRGQGAFTEAFF.

Only a few counts were recorded for this clone. The rearrangement links TRBV6-1 to TRBJ1-5; D is ambiguous. The CDR3 totals 14 residues. Trimming removed 2 bases from V and 7 bases from J, with 12 bases in between. Germline CDR1 and CDR2: MNHNS and SASEGT. The CDR3 nucleotides read TGTGCCAGCAGTGAATCGAGGGTAGGACAGCCCCAGCATTTT. This encodes CASSESRVGQPQHF.